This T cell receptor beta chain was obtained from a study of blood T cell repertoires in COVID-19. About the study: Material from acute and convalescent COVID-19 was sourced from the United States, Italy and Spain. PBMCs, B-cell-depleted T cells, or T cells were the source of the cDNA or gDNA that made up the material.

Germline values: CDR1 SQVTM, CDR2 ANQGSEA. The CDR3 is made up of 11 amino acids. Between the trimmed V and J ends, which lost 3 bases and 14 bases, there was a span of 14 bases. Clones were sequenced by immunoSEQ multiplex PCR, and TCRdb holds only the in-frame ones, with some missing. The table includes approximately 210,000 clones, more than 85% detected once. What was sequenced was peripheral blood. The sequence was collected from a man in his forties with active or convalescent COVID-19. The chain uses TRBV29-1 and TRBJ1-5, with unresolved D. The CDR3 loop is CSVEIGESKHF. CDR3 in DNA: TGCAGCGTTGAGATCGGGGAGTCTAAGCATTTT.